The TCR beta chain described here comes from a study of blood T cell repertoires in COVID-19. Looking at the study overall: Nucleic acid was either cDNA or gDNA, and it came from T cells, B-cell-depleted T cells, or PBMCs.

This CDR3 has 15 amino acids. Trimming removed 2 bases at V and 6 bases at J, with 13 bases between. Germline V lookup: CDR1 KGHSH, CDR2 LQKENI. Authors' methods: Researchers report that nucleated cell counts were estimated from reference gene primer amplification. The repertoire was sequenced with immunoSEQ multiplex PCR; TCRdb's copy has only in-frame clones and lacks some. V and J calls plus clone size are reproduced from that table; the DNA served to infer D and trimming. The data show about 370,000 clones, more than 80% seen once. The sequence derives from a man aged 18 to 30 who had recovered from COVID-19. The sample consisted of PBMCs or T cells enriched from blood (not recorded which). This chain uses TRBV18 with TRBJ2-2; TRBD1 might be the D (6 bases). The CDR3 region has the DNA TGTGCCAGCTCACCAACGGTCAGGGGAGCCGGGGAGCTGTTTTTT. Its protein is CASSPTVRGAGELFF.